The 22 T cell receptor beta chains below were found in one sample sequenced in a study of identical twins (dated by TCRdb to the mid-2010s). Libraries were made using 5' RACE. TCRdb records Illumina HiSeq 2000 as the sequencer. Using fastp trimming at Q25 and MiXCR clonotype assembly, TCRdb reanalyzed the public sequencing data and kept in-frame beta chains. Every entry covers one CDR3 protein and lists the most common genes and DNA from its rows. Here the sample has approximately 470,000 distinct CDR3 sequences; approximately 15% occur a single time. The ten largest clonotypes hold roughly 0.56% of the sample. These records were also assigned to another study, of yellow fever vaccine responses in identical twins.

The specimen sequenced was CD4+ T cells sorted from blood. The receptors come from a woman aged 18 to 35 in good health.

The genes are TRBV20-1 and TRBJ2-1, with 10 nucleotides matching TRBD2. There are 17 residues in the CDR3. V lost 0 bases to trimming and J lost 0 bases; unmatched junction nucleotides: 5. CDR1 and CDR2 from the germline V gene are DFQATT and SNEGSKA (reference sequence). In DNA form, the CDR3 reads TGCAGTGCTAGAGATCGACTAGCGGGTAGCTCCTACAATGAGCAGTTCTTC. Its translation is CSARDRLAGSSYNEQFF.

This clonotype was detected only a few times. This chain joins TRBV4-3 and TRBJ2-4; 10 bases map to TRBD2. Trimming at V came to 0 bases and at J to 4 bases, leaving 6 bases not matched to a gene. CDR3 length: 17 amino acids. The V gene's germline CDR1 is LGHNA and CDR2 YSLEER. The CDR3 sequence: CASSQDLGSGRKNIQYF. The CDR3 nucleotides read TGCGCCAGCAGCCAAGATCTGGGTAGCGGGAGGAAAAACATTCAGTACTTC.

The CDR3 DNA reads as TGCGCCAGCAGTGAGTCCCGGGATCGAGGGAATGGGGAACAGTTCTTC. This encodes CASSESRDRGNGEQFF. The chain is built from TRBV10-1 and TRBJ2-1, with a tentative D call TRBD2 (5 bases). This CDR3 has 16 amino acids. Germline CDR1 and CDR2: WNHNN and SYGVQD (reference sequence). The V end lost 0 bases, the J end lost 13 bases, and 22 bases lay between the germline ends.

The chain carries TRBV20-1 and TRBJ2-4, with D perhaps matching TRBD1 (5 bases). The germline V gene has CDR1 DFQATT and CDR2 SNEGSKA (reference sequence). Between the trimmed V and J ends, which lost 6 bases and 0 bases, there was a span of 12 bases. The CDR3 is made up of 14 amino acids. As DNA, the CDR3 is TGCAGTGCCATCGCACAGGTAGCCAAAAACATTCAGTACTTC. It yields the protein CSAIAQVAKNIQYF.

About this clonotype: This may come from a read error, since a much larger clone is one base off. This sequence joins TRBV12-3 or TRBV12-4 and TRBJ2-3; TRBD1 might be the D (6 bases). Trimming shortened V by 9 bases and J by 0 bases, and 19 bases separated the two germline ends. The CDR3 spans 16 residues. The CDR3: CARSSGQRRSTDTQYF. CDR3 bases: TGTGCCAGAAGCTCCGGACAGAGGAGAAGCACAGATACGCAGTATTTT.

The chain carries TRBV5-8 and TRBJ2-2; D might be TRBD1 or TRBD2, each matching 5 bases. The CDR3 covers 15 residues. The V gene's germline CDR1 is SGHTS and CDR2 YDEGEE. V was clipped by 0 bases and J by 7 bases, with 13 bases between them. The CDR3 DNA reads TGTGCCAGCAGCTTGGTAGGGACGGTCCACGGGGAGCTGTTTTTT. It codes for CASSLVGTVHGELFF.

J is TRBJ1-1 and V is TRBV3-1; D remains ambiguous. The V gene lost 4 bases and the J gene lost 8 bases, with 14 bases spanning the gap. The V gene's germline CDR1 is LGHDT and CDR2 YNNKEL (reference sequence). The CDR3 is 13 amino acids. Here the CDR3 DNA reads TGTGCCAGCAGCCGCTCCCTCCGAGACGAAGCTTTCTTT. Residues: CASSRSLRDEAFF.

This clonotype appeared a single time. The chain uses TRBV5-1 and TRBJ2-1, with D maybe TRBD2 (6 bases). The CDR3 is 13 residues long. Germline V gene data show CDR1 as SGHRS and CDR2 as YFSETQ. Trimming pared 3 bases from V and 7 bases from J, leaving 11 bases between. CDR3 region: CASSSKTRNEQFF. The DNA of the CDR3 is TGCGCCAGCAGCTCGAAGACTAGAAATGAGCAGTTCTTC.

The rearrangement uses TRBV15 and TRBJ2-1; D gene uncertain. CDR3 size: 14 residues. The germline V gene has CDR1 LNHNV and CDR2 YYDKDF (reference sequence). The ends were cut back, 0 bases at V and 4 bases at J, with 7 bases in the middle. The CDR3 spells CATSRDNTYNEQFF. In nucleotides, the CDR3 is TGTGCCACCAGCAGAGATAATACTTACAATGAGCAGTTCTTC.

The chain uses TRBV12-3 or TRBV12-4 and TRBJ2-7, with D possibly TRBD2 on 6 matching bases. Between the trimmed V and J ends, which lost 2 bases and 4 bases, there was a span of 12 bases. The CDR3 is 14 residues long. The CDR3 region has the DNA TGTGCCAGCAGTTTACAACGGGGGAATTACGAGCAGTACTTC. Translating it yields CASSLQRGNYEQYF.

The chain uses TRBV4-3 and TRBJ2-3; the match to TRBD2 covers 12 bases. This CDR3 region has 18 residues. Germline trimming cut 4 bases from V and 5 bases from J; bases unmatched to any gene: 13. Germline V gene sequence: CDR1 LGHNA, CDR2 YSLEER. The CDR3 reads CASSLNLGSSGRGDTQYF. The CDR3 DNA follows: TGCGCCAGCAGCCTAAACTTGGGTTCTAGCGGGAGGGGAGATACGCAGTATTTT.

The chain is built from TRBV20-1 and TRBJ2-3; D not certain. The CDR3 is made up of 17 amino acids. Germline CDR1 reads DFQATT; CDR2 reads SNEGSKA (reference sequence). Trimming shortened V by 6 bases and J by 0 bases, and 22 bases separated the two germline ends. The CDR3 bases are TGCAGTGCCCCGTACTGGGGAACCACCGATAGCACAGATACGCAGTATTTT. Encoded protein: CSAPYWGTTDSTDTQYF.

The V and J genes are TRBV30 and TRBJ1-6, with D hard to call. Looked up from germline, CDR1 is GTSNPN and CDR2 is SVGIG (reference sequence). CDR3 size: 15 residues. Trimming stripped 3 bases from V and 6 bases from J, with 15 bases between. DNA for the CDR3: TGTGCCTGGAGCGTAGGATCGGGTTTTAATTCACCCCTCCACTTT. Its protein product is CAWSVGSGFNSPLHF.

In this sample, this clonotype turned up many times. One end of the junction varies from germline; a read error may be responsible. The J gene is TRBJ2-5, the V gene TRBV18; D tentatively fits TRBD1 or TRBD2 (5 bases each). CDR1 and CDR2 (germline): KGHSH, LQKENI. CDR3 size: 14 residues. The CDR3 reads CASSPGTGQETQYF. The CDR3, as DNA: TGCGCCAGCAGCCCAGGGACCGGCCAAGAGACCCAGTACTTC.

This clonotype was counted ten times or more. The chain combines TRBV3-1 with TRBJ2-7; D is unclear. Germline V lookup: CDR1 LGHDT, CDR2 YNNKEL (reference sequence). Trimming stripped 5 bases from V and 0 bases from J, with 8 bases between. CDR3 length: 13 residues. In DNA, the CDR3 is TGTGCCAGCAGCATCAAGAGCTCCTACGAGCAGTACTTC. It codes for CASSIKSSYEQYF.

This clonotype showed up just a few times. The chain joins TRBV6-5 to TRBJ1-5, with D hard to call. The CDR3 covers 14 residues. V was cut by 2 bases and J by 5 bases, with 10 bases left in between. The germline V gene has CDR1 MNHEY and CDR2 SVGAGI. The CDR3 DNA follows: TGTGCCAGCAGTTACGAGGGAGGGTATCAGCCCCAGCATTTT. It translates to CASSYEGGYQPQHF.

The chain links TRBV6-1 to TRBJ2-1; 7 positions agree with TRBD1. The V segment lost 6 bases and the J segment 5 bases; nucleotides outside the gene matches: 10. There are 15 residues in the CDR3. Germline lookup yields CDR1 MNHNS and CDR2 SASEGT. The CDR3 DNA reads TGTGCCAGCAGCACCGACAGGGCGCGAGACAATGAGCAGTTCTTC. It codes for CASSTDRARDNEQFF.

The chain is built from TRBV5-1 and TRBJ1-5; 8 bases are shared with TRBD1. Trimming cost V 5 bases and J 3 bases; bases outside gene matches: 1. This CDR3 contains 13 residues. CDR1 and CDR2 (germline): SGHRS, YFSETQ. In nucleotides, the CDR3 is TGCGCCAGCAGACAGGGGGACAATCAGCCCCAGCATTTT. As protein: CASRQGDNQPQHF.

This clonotype was picked up a small number of times. The DNA of the CDR3 is TGTGCCAGCAGCCGAGGACAGGGGGCGAACTATGGCTACACCTTC. Its translation: CASSRGQGANYGYTF. The chain joins TRBV3-1 to TRBJ1-2; 11 positions match TRBD1. CDR1 LGHDT and CDR2 YNNKEL come from the germline V gene (reference sequence). This CDR3 has 15 amino acids. Germline trimming cut 4 bases from V and 2 bases from J; bases unmatched to any gene: 3.

This clonotype came up a few times. The chain uses TRBV29-1 and TRBJ2-5; 10 positions agree with TRBD2. This CDR3 is built from 13 residues. Looked up from germline, CDR1 is SQVTM and CDR2 is ANQGSEA. With V trimmed by 5 bases and J by 3 bases, 3 bases remained unmatched. This CDR3 is CSVSGRVEETQYF. CDR3 nucleotides: TGCAGCGTTAGCGGGAGGGTAGAAGAGACCCAGTACTTC.

This chain joins TRBV14 and TRBJ2-5; TRBD1 is a possible D gene (6 bases). V lost 0 bases and J 4 bases, leaving 12 bases between the germline ends. The CDR3 length is 15 residues. In germline, CDR1 is SGHDN, CDR2 FVKESK. The CDR3 region is CASSQDRGLTETQYF. CDR3 coding DNA: TGTGCCAGCAGCCAAGACAGGGGATTAACAGAGACCCAGTACTTC.

This clonotype showed up just a few times. J is TRBJ2-7 and V is TRBV3-1; 10 positions agree with TRBD1. V was pared by 4 bases and J by 7 bases, with 4 bases of the junction left unmatched. The CDR3 contains 13 residues. Germline V gives CDR1 LGHDT, CDR2 YNNKEL (reference sequence). The CDR3: CASSRTGGREQYF. The CDR3 DNA reads TGTGCCAGCAGCCGGACAGGGGGTAGAGAGCAGTACTTC.